The source of this TCR beta chain is a study of CXCR3-negative and CXCR3-positive naive CD8 T cells. Study results and caveats: Naive cells used TRBV-TRBJ genes in much the same way whether CXCR3-negative or CXCR3-positive; memory cells did not. Naive cells that were CXCR3-positive had more hydrophobic TRB CDR3s (compared with CXCR3-negative naive cells).

Comments on this clonotype: Its specificity is not known.

The CDR3 is 13 amino acids. Germline V gives CDR1 MNHEY, CDR2 SVGAGI. The naive CD8+ gate required CD45RO-CCR7+CD27+CD95- phenotype. The authors made the TRB cDNA libraries by 5' RACE using UMI labels. With the 5' RACE reads reprocessed, TCRdb shows one record per CDR3 protein and no DNA. This table holds tens of thousands of distinct CDR3 sequences. J is TRBJ1-1 and V is TRBV6-5; no DNA is available, so the TRBD1 call from TCRdb remains unchecked. The sample consisted of naive CXCR3+ CD8+ T cells from blood. Subset specified: CD45RO-CCR7+CD27+CD95- naive CD8+ T cells expressing CXCR3 (TNR3+). The receptor's source is a human donor in good health. Some clones in this sample may be carry-over from other donors' samples. This CDR3 reads CASSSGQTTEAFF.